Included here is one T cell receptor beta chain sequence, with context. This sample was taken from a study of identical twins. The CDR3 totals 15 residues. Germline trimming cut 6 bases from V and 3 bases from J; bases unmatched to any gene: 9. CDR1 is MDHEN and CDR2 is SYDVKM in the germline V gene. TCRdb analysed the 5' RACE reads with MiXCR anew, one entry per CDR3 protein. This sample carries roughly 1,500,000 distinct CDR3 sequences, about 30% of them seen once, and the ten largest clones take around 0.25%. This receptor was taken from a newborn girl in good health. The specimen sequenced was cord blood. J is TRBJ1-1 and V is TRBV28; 8 nucleotides agree with TRBD1. The CDR3 nucleotides read TGTGCCAGCAGCGCGACCGGGACAGGTGACACTGAAGCTTTCTTT. This gives the protein CASSATGTGDTEAFF.